This T cell receptor (beta chain) was sequenced during a study of control samples from healthy donors and cancer patients. The CDR3 contains 14 residues. CDR1 and CDR2 from the germline V gene are SGHNT and YYREEE (reference sequence). Trimming shortened V by 2 bases and J by 4 bases, and 11 bases separated the two germline ends. The assay was immunoSEQ multiplex PCR, and TCRdb's table has in-frame clones only and misses some. The data contain roughly 130,000 clones, around nine tenths of them seen just once; the ten biggest clones take up more than 2%. Sample: blood. The chain employs TRBV5-4 and TRBJ2-3; D may be TRBD2 (5 bases). This clonotype was obtained from a man younger than 35 in good health. The chain's CDR3 is CASSLGSGADTQYF. The CDR3 nucleotides are TGTGCCAGCAGCTTAGGTTCCGGGGCAGATACGCAGTATTTT.